This T cell receptor (beta chain) was sequenced during a study of T cell clonality in common variable immunodeficiency. General study results and limits: The cause of increased CVID clonality remains unclear without subpopulation sequencing. CVID subjects had higher TCRbeta clonality than healthy controls, most marked in about a third.

Sequenced by immunoSEQ multiplex PCR; TCRdb stores in-frame clones only, minus some. The table lists around 45,000 clones, with no singletons. In its sample, this clone was seen many times. As yet, its antigen is unknown. Sequencing was carried out using peripheral blood mononuclear cells. The receptor was isolated from a person aged 18-70 years in good health.

The sequenced CDR3 bases are TGTGCCAGCAGTGAATATGACAGGTACTACGAG. Amino acids: CASSEYDRYYE. The entire CDR3 protein reads CASSEYDRYYEQYF. The chain joins TRBV6-1 to TRBJ2-7, with D possibly TRBD1 on 6 matching bases. The read gets to within 3 residues of the CDR3 end, and the germline J gene fills in the rest. The CDR3 has 14 residues. Looked up from germline, CDR1 is MNHNS and CDR2 is SASEGT. V was clipped by 2 bases and J by 3 bases, with 11 bases between them.